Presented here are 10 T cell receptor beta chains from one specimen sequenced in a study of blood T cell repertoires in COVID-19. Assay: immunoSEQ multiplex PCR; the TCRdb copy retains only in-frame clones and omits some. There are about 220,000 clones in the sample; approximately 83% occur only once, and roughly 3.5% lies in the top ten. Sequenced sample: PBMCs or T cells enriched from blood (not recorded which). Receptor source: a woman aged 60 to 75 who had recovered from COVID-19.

The CDR3 coding sequence is TGTGCCAGCAGTGAAGGGATAACAGGGAGTATAAGGGAGACCCAGTACTTC. Protein sequence: CASSEGITGSIRETQYF. This chain connects TRBV6-1 to TRBJ2-5, with D perhaps matching TRBD1 (6 bases). CDR1 is MNHNS, CDR2 SASEGT, per germline. V gave up 1 base and J gave up 5 bases, with 20 bases separating them. The CDR3 is made up of 17 amino acids.

The CDR3 loop is CSARSGVTQYF. CDR3 coding DNA: TGCAGTGCTAGATCCGGGGTAACGCAGTATTTT. This chain joins TRBV20-1 and TRBJ2-3; perhaps TRBD2 as D (5 bases). CDR1 is DFQATT, CDR2 SNEGSKA, per germline (reference sequence). This CDR3 is 11 amino acids long. V was pared by 2 bases and J by 9 bases, with 9 bases between.

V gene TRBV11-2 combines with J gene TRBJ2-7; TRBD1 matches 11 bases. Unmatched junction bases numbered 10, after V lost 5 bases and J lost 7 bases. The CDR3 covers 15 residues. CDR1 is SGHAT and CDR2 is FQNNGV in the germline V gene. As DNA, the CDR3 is TGTGCCAGCAGCCCCCGGGACAGGGGGGCTATGGAGCAGTACTTC. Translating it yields CASSPRDRGAMEQYF.

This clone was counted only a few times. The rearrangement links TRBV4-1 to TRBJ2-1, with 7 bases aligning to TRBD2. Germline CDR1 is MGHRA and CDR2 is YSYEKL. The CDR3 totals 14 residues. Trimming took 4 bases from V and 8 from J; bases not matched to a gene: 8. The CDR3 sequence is CASSPEGRVHEQFF. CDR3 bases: TGCGCCAGCAGCCCTGAGGGGAGGGTCCATGAGCAGTTCTTC.

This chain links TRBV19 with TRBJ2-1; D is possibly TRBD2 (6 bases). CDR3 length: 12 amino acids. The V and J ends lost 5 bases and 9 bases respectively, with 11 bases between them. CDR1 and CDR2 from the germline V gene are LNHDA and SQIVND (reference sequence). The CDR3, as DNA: TGTGCCAGTAGTGTCCGGCGGGGTGAGCAGTTCTTC. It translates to CASSVRRGEQFF.

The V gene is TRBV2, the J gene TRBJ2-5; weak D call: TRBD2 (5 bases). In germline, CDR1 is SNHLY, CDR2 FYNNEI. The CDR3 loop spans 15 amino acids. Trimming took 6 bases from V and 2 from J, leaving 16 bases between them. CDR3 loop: CASSVYRLAQETQYF. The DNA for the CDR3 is TGTGCCAGCAGCGTTTACCGTCTAGCTCAAGAGACCCAGTACTTC.

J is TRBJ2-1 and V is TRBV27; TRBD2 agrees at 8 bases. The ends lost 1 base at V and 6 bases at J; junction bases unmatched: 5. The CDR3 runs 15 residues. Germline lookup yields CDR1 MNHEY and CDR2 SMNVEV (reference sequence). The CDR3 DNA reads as TGTGCCAGCAGTTTATACGGGACTAGGGGCAATGAGCAGTTCTTC. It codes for CASSLYGTRGNEQFF.

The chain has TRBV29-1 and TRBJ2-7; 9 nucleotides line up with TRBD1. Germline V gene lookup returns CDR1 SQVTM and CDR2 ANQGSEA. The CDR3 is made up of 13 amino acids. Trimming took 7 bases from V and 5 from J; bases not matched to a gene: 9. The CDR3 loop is CSGGKGDRDEQYF. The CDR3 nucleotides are TGCAGCGGAGGAAAGGGGGACAGGGACGAGCAGTACTTC.

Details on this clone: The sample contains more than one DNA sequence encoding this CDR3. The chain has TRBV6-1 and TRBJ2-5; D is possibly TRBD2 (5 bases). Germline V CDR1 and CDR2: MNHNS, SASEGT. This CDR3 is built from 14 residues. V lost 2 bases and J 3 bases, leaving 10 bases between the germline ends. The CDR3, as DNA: TGTGCCAGCAGTGAATCTAGCCGAAAAGAGACCCAGTACTTC. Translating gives CASSESSRKETQYF.

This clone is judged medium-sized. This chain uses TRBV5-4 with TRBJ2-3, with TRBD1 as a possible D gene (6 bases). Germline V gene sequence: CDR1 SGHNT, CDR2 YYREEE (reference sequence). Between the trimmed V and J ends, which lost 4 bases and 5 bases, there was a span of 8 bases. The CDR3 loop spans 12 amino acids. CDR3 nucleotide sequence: TGTGCCAGCAGCGTACAGGGAGATACGCAGTATTTT. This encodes CASSVQGDTQYF.